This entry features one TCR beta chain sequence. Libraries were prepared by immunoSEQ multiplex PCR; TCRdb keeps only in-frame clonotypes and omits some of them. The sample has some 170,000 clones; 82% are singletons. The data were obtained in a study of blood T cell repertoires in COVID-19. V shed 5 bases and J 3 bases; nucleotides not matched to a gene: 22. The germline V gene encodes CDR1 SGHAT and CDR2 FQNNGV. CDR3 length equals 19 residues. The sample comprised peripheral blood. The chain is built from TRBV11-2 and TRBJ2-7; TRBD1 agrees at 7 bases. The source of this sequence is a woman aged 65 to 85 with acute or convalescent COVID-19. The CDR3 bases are TGTGCCAGCAGCCCTAGTCCCACAACCAACAGGGGCCAACACTACGAGCAGTACTTC. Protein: CASSPSPTTNRGQHYEQYF.